The next 8 T cell receptor beta chains were all read from a single sample in a study of human T cells and chemical hapten exposure. Before extraction, the whole blood was not fractionated, and total RNA was taken from it. TCRdb re-analysed the 5' RACE reads in MiXCR, keeping a single row per CDR3 protein. The sample holds about 81,000 distinct CDR3 sequences; about 8.4% are singletons and the top ten take around 2%. The receptors here all came from a male donor in good health.

This clonotype occurred a few times. The chain recombines TRBV9 with TRBJ2-3; no definite D call. Between the trimmed V and J ends, which lost 4 bases and 0 bases, there was a span of 15 bases. Germline V CDR1 and CDR2: SGDLS, YYNGEE. This CDR3 region has 16 residues. DNA for the CDR3: TGTGCCAGCAGCCCCCGCGCTGGATCTAGCACAGATACGCAGTATTTT. Translating gives CASSPRAGSSTDTQYF.

This clonotype was counted at least ten times. This chain joins TRBV20-1 and TRBJ1-5; D remains unclear. Germline V gene sequence: CDR1 DFQATT, CDR2 SNEGSKA (reference sequence). Trimming shortened V by 0 bases and J by 3 bases, and 9 bases separated the two germline ends. The CDR3 sequence is 14 residues long. The CDR3 DNA is TGCAGTGCTAGAGAATGGAGGGACAATCAGCCCCAGCATTTT. Protein: CSAREWRDNQPQHF.

This clonotype was seen a handful of times. The J gene is TRBJ1-5, the V gene TRBV4-3; D is undetermined. Germline loops: CDR1 LGHNA, CDR2 YSLEER. Trimming pared 1 base from V and 0 bases from J, leaving 7 bases between. CDR3 length: 15 residues. Here the CDR3 DNA reads TGCGCCAGCAGCCAAGCCGTAGGTAGCAATCAGCCCCAGCATTTT. Protein product: CASSQAVGSNQPQHF.

The chain employs TRBV29-1 and TRBJ2-7; D uncertain. Trimming left V 7 bases short and J 3 bases short, with 10 bases between. Germline V gene lookup returns CDR1 SQVTM and CDR2 ANQGSEA. The CDR3 sequence is 11 residues long. The CDR3 coding sequence is TGCAGCGCCTATTCCGGCTACGAGCAGTACTTC. Protein: CSAYSGYEQYF.

Many counts were recorded for this clonotype. The V and J genes are TRBV12-3 or TRBV12-4 and TRBJ1-1, with D unresolved. V lost 5 bases and J 2 bases, leaving 3 bases between the germline ends. The CDR3 loop spans 11 amino acids. In DNA, the CDR3 is TGTGCCAGCAGTCGAAACACTGAAGCTTTCTTT. Its translation is CASSRNTEAFF.

This clonotype was seen many times. This chain uses TRBV2 with TRBJ1-2, with D unclear. Germline CDR1 is SNHLY and CDR2 is FYNNEI. Trimming pared 6 bases from V and 1 base from J, leaving 6 bases between. There are 12 residues in the CDR3. CDR3: CASSQFNYGYTF. Here the CDR3 DNA reads TGTGCCAGCAGCCAGTTTAACTATGGCTACACCTTC.

This clonotype was seen repeatedly, ten times or more. V and J are TRBV6-5 and TRBJ2-5; TRBD1 matches at 7 bases. The junction had 8 bases not matched to a gene; V was cut back by 2 bases and J by 5 bases. The germline V gene encodes CDR1 MNHEY and CDR2 SVGAGI. CDR3 length equals 15 residues. CDR3: CASSYEGQLAETQYF. CDR3 nucleotide sequence: TGTGCCAGCAGTTACGAGGGACAGCTAGCCGAGACCCAGTACTTC.

The table lists this clonotype with many counts. This chain uses TRBV18 with TRBJ2-3, with unresolved D. This CDR3 spans 18 amino acids. The ends were cut back, 2 bases at V and 0 bases at J, with 18 bases in the middle. The germline CDR1 and CDR2 sequences are KGHSH and LQKENI. CDR3 in amino acids: CASSPNFVGGSSTDTQYF. The CDR3 coding sequence is TGTGCCAGCTCACCAAACTTCGTGGGCGGTTCTAGCACAGATACGCAGTATTTT.